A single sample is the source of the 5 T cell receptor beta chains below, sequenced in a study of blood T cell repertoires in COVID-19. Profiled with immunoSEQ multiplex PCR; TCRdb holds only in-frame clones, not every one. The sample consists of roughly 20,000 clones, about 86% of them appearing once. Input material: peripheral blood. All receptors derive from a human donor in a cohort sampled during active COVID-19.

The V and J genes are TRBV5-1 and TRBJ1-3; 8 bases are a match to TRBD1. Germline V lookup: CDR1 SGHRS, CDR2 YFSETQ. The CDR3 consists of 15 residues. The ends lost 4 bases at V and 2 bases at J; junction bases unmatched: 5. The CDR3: CASSPTGGAGNTIYF. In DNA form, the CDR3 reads TGCGCCAGCAGCCCCACAGGGGGGGCTGGAAACACCATATATTTT.

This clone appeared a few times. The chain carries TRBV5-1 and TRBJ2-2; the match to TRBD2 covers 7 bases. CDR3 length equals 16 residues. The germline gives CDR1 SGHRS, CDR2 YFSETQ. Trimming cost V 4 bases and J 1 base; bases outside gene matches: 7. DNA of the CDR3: TGCGCCAGCAGCCTTGGGACTACTGTGAACACCGGGGAGCTGTTTTTT. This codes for CASSLGTTVNTGELFF.

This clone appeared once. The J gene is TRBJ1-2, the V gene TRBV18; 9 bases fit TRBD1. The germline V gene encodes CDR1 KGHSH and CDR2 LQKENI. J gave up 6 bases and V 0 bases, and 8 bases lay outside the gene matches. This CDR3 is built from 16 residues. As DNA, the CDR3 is TGTGCCAGCTCACCACCGGAGGGACAGGGAAGTGATGGCTACACCTTC. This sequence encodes CASSPPEGQGSDGYTF. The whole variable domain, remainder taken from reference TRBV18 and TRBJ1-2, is NAGVMQNPRHLVRRRGQEARLRCSPMKGHSHVYWYRQLPEEGLKFMVYLQKENIIDESGMPKERFSAEFPKEGPSILRIQQVVRGDSAAYFCASSPPEGQGSDGYTFGSGTRLTVV.

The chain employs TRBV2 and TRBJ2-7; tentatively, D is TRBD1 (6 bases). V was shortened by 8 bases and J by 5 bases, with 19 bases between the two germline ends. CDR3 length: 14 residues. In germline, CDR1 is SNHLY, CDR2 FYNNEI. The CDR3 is CASAQGHRDDEQYF. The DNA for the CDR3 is TGTGCCAGCGCTCAGGGGCACAGGGACGACGAGCAGTACTTC. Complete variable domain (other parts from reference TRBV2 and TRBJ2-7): EPEVTQTPSHQVTQMGQEVILRCVPISNHLYFYWYRQILGQKVEFLVSFYNNEISEKSEIFDDQFSVERPDGSNFTLKIRSTKLEDSAMYFCASAQGHRDDEQYFGPGTRLTVT.

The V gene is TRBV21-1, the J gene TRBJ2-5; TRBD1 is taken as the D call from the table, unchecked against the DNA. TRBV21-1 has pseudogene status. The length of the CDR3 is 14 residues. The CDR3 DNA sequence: TGTGCCAGCAGAAAGGGGGCAGCCAAAGAGACCCAGTACTTC. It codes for CASRKGAAKETQYF.